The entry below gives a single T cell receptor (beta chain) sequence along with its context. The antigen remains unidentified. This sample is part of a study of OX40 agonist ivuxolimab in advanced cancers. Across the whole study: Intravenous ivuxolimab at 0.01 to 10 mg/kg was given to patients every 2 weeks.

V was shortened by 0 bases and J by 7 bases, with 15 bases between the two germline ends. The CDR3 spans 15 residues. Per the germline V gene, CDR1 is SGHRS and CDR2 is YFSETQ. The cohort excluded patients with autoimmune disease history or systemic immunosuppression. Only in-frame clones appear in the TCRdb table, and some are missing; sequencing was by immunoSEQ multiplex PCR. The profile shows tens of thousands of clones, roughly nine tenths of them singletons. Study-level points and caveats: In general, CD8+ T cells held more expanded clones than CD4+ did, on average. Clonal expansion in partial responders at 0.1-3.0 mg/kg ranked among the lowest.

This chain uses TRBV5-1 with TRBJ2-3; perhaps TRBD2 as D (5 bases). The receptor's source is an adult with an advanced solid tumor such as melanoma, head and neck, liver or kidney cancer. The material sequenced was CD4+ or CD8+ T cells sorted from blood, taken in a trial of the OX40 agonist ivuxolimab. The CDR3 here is CASSLEAGRGHTQYF. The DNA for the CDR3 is TGCGCCAGCAGCTTGGAGGCGGGTCGCGGACATACGCAGTATTTT.